These T cell receptor beta chains were read from a single sample in a study of monozygotic twins with inflammatory bowel disease. Reprocessing the 5' RACE reads, TCRdb reports a single entry for every CDR3 protein and omits DNA. This sample lists 350,000 to 550,000 distinct CDR3 sequences; its ten largest clones have 2% to 3%. Sequencing was carried out using blood. Every receptor here comes from a human donor with ulcerative colitis or Crohn's disease, or a healthy co-twin of an affected twin (not recorded which). Each CDR3 is given with its conserved first and last residue.

CDR3 length | J gene | V gene | CDR3 protein
15 | TRBJ2-3 | TRBV6-1 | CASSSGARHTDTQYF
15 | TRBJ2-3 | TRBV7-9 | CASSGAQAGTDTQYF
16 | TRBJ1-1 | TRBV20-1 | CSASRSRVFMNTEAFF
16 | TRBJ1-5 | TRBV28 | CASRESRGRLPQPQHF
19 | TRBJ2-2 | TRBV5-1 | CASSLGLAGASANTGELFF
15 | TRBJ2-3 | TRBV7-3 | CASSPAGGDTDTQYF
14 | TRBJ2-1 | TRBV6-5 | CASSYADRGNEQFF
14 | TRBJ1-1 | TRBV20-1 | CSARDRGLNTEAFF
15 | TRBJ2-1 | TRBV5-1 | CASSVLAGIYNEQFF
12 | TRBJ1-1 | TRBV10-3 | CAISGRGTEAFF
15 | TRBJ2-1 | TRBV20-1 | CSASFLLGNGNEQFF
20 | TRBJ2-2 | TRBV12-3/TRBV12-4 | CASSLILTSGTYLNTGELFF
15 | TRBJ2-2 | TRBV9 | CASSQTVGGGGELFF
12 | TRBJ1-1 | TRBV5-1 | CASSFVGTEAFF
16 | TRBJ1-3 | TRBV5-1 | CASSPGGVSSGNTIYF
15 | TRBJ1-3 | TRBV12-3/TRBV12-4 | CASCSDRVSGNTIYF
16 | TRBJ2-5 | TRBV24-1 | CATSDSSTGGRETQYF
13 | TRBJ2-7 | TRBV6-5 | CASSYGVSYEQYF
13 | TRBJ2-2 | TRBV20-1 | CSARTVFTGELFF
15 | TRBJ2-7 | TRBV20-1 | CSARNPSGKNYEQYF
12 | TRBJ1-2 | TRBV5-5 | CASSLVESSYTF
13 | TRBJ2-5 | TRBV7-3 | CASSSQTEGTQYF
12 | TRBJ1-2 | TRBV29-1 | CSVARGDYGYTF